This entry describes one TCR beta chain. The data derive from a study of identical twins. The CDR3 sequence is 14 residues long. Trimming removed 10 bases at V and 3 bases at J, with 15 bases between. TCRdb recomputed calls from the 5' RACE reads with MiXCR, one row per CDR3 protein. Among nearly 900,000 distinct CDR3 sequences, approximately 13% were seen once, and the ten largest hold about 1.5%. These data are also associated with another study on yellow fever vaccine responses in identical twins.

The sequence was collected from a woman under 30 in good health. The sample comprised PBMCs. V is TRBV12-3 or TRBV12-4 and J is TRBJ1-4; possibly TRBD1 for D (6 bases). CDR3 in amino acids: CAIDTGSANEKLFF. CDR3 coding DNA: TGTGCCATCGATACAGGGAGCGCTAATGAAAAACTGTTTTTT.